Detailed here is one T cell receptor (beta chain). What it binds is unknown. The sample belongs to a study of CD4 T cells in relation to SARS-CoV-2 and coronaviruses. The CDR3 has 13 amino acids. Germline V gene lookup returns CDR1 MNHEY and CDR2 SMNVEV (reference sequence). Trimming left V 3 bases short and J 3 bases short, with 8 bases between. Unexposed donor CD4+ T cells date from about 2011-2018, before the COVID-19 pandemic. The cells were cultured for around ten days before CD4+ T cells were isolated. As cell numbers allowed, unexposed-donor CD4+ T cells faced SARS-CoV-2 S/N and four cold-coronavirus spikes. Overall study results and limits: No crossreactivity against non-spike viral proteins was tested here.

Using immunoSEQ multiplex PCR, the repertoire was profiled, and TCRdb retains in-frame clones only, with some absent. The data contain about 15,000 clones, 78% of them singletons. V gene TRBV27 combines with J gene TRBJ1-1; D unclear. The source material was CD4+ T cells from PBMCs, cultured in vitro. This TCR was sampled from a human donor in good health. CDR3 in amino acids: CASSFGWDTEAFF. The CDR3 DNA sequence: TGTGCCAGCAGTTTCGGATGGGACACTGAAGCTTTCTTT.